Below, 17 T cell receptor beta chains from the same sample are listed, as sequenced in a study of T cells expressing NK-cell markers (dated by TCRdb to 2020 to 2022). Library preparation used 5' RACE. Sequenced using an Illumina HiSeq 2000. Based on TCRdb reprocessing of the reads, there is one entry per CDR3 protein sequence, and DNA is missing. The table of this sample itemizes about 460,000 distinct CDR3 sequences. Of the sample, more than 1.4% is held by the ten largest clones. The sample taken for sequencing was blood T cells: a sorted CD56 or NKG2C T cell subset, CD4+ or CD8+ T cells, or bulk PBMC T cells (not recorded which). All receptors come from a woman aged 50 to 60 in good health. Donor details come from another sample of the same person, matched by shared clones.

The chain recombines TRBV5-1 with TRBJ2-7; without DNA, the TCRdb call of TRBD1 cannot be checked. This CDR3 comprises 15 residues. Germline values: CDR1 SGHRS, CDR2 YFSETQ. CDR3 residues: CASRPDDRDAYEQYF.

The rearrangement joins TRBV29-1 to TRBJ1-2. Germline V gene lookup returns CDR1 SQVTM and CDR2 ANQGSEA. This CDR3 has 13 amino acids. CDR3 protein: CSALREINYGYTF.

The chain joins TRBV5-1 to TRBJ1-1; with no DNA, the TCRdb D assignment of TRBD1 cannot be verified. Germline V gene data show CDR1 as SGHRS and CDR2 as YFSETQ. The CDR3 contains 15 residues. The CDR3 reads CASSLGFGTVDEAFF.

The chain recombines TRBV29-1 with TRBJ2-1; TCRdb designates TRBD2, a call that cannot be tested without DNA. Germline V gene lookup returns CDR1 SQVTM and CDR2 ANQGSEA. The CDR3 contains 12 residues. The CDR3 region is CSVKRLGNEQFF.

The chain is built from TRBV3-1 and TRBJ2-1; the D call of TRBD1 rests on TCRdb alone, since no DNA is present to check it. The CDR3 has 12 residues. The germline V gene has CDR1 LGHDT and CDR2 YNNKEL (reference sequence). The CDR3 here is CASSQAGQEQFF.

V and J are TRBV20-1 and TRBJ1-1. CDR3 length: 13 amino acids. CDR1 is DFQATT and CDR2 is SNEGSKA in the germline V gene (reference sequence). CDR3 region: CSAPRQSETEAFF.

The rearrangement uses TRBV5-1 and TRBJ2-3; TCRdb gives TRBD2 as the D gene, but with no DNA this cannot be confirmed. Germline CDR1 reads SGHRS; CDR2 reads YFSETQ. CDR3 length: 20 residues. The CDR3 sequence is CASSTAGLATQRWSTDTQYF. The variable domain in full, completed from reference TRBV5-1 and TRBJ2-3, reads KAGVTQTPRYLIKTRGQQVTLSCSPISGHRSVSWYQQTPGQGLQFLFEYFSETQRNKGNFPGRFSGRQFSNSRSEMNVSTLELGDSALYLCASSTAGLATQRWSTDTQYFGPGTRLTVL.

The chain is built from TRBV20-1 and TRBJ1-1; TCRdb returns TRBD1, unconfirmable since there is no DNA. Germline V gene data show CDR1 as DFQATT and CDR2 as SNEGSKA (reference sequence). This CDR3 has 14 residues. The CDR3 sequence is CSALSWGPGTEAFF.

The chain couples TRBV5-1 to TRBJ1-2; the TRBD1 assignment by TCRdb is unverifiable without DNA. The germline V gene has CDR1 SGHRS and CDR2 YFSETQ. CDR3 length: 15 residues. The chain's CDR3 is CASSLDSGAVYGYTF.

The chain links TRBV3-1 to TRBJ2-5; TCRdb reports TRBD1, a call that lacks DNA to check it against. Germline V gene lookup returns CDR1 LGHDT and CDR2 YNNKEL (reference sequence). The CDR3 runs 18 residues. The CDR3 is CASSQESFRDKYQETQYF.

The CDR3 protein is CASSPTGTTWEPQHF. The chain has TRBV5-1 and TRBJ1-5; TCRdb reports TRBD1, a call that lacks DNA to check it against. CDR1 and CDR2 from the germline V gene are SGHRS and YFSETQ. CDR3 length: 15 amino acids.

The V and J genes are TRBV9 and TRBJ2-1; the D call from TCRdb, TRBD1, cannot be confirmed without DNA. The CDR3 covers 16 residues. Germline CDR1 reads SGDLS; CDR2 reads YYNGEE. CDR3 protein: CATQIGPTGEDNEQFF.

CDR3: CATSDPRTSSETQYF. The rearrangement joins TRBV24-1 to TRBJ2-5; TCRdb picks TRBD2, but there is no DNA to check that call. Germline V CDR1 and CDR2: KGHDR, SFDVKD. CDR3 length equals 15 residues.

This sequence joins TRBV10-1 and TRBJ2-5; no DNA is available, so the TRBD2 call from TCRdb remains unchecked. Per the germline V gene, CDR1 is WNHNN and CDR2 is SYGVQD (reference sequence). The CDR3 has 13 residues. The CDR3 protein is CASSRGGEETQYF.

This chain uses TRBV7-6 with TRBJ2-7; TCRdb picks TRBD2, but there is no DNA to check that call. The CDR3 has 15 residues. Germline V gene data show CDR1 as SGHVS and CDR2 as FNYEAQ. This CDR3 reads CASSSSGGTTYEQYF.

The chain employs TRBV11-2 and TRBJ2-1; the D gene TCRdb calls, TRBD1, cannot be checked with no DNA. In germline, CDR1 is SGHAT, CDR2 FQNNGV. The length of the CDR3 is 13 residues. CDR3 residues: CASSKRDEKFKFF. Full variable domain (remainder filled in from reference TRBV11-2 and TRBJ2-1): EAGVAQSPRYKIIEKRQSVAFWCNPISGHATLYWYQQILGQGPKLLIQFQNNGVVDDSQLPKDRFSAERLKGVDSTLKIQPAKLEDSAVYLCASSKRDEKFKFFGPGTRLTVL.

The genes are TRBV13 and TRBJ2-3. The CDR3 totals 14 residues. The germline V gene encodes CDR1 PRHDT and CDR2 FYEKMQ (reference sequence). The chain's CDR3 is CASSPRSTTDTQYF.